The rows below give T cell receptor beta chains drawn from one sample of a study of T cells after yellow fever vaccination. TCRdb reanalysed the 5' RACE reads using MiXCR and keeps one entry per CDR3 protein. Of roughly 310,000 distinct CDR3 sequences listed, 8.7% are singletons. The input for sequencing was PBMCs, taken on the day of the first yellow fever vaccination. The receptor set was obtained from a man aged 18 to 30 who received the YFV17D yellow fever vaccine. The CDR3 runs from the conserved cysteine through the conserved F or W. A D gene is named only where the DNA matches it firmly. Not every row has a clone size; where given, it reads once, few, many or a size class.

DNA: TGTGCCAGCAGCCAAGGGCCGGGACAGACAGATACGCGGTATTTT; CDR3: CASSQGPGQTDTRYF; size: .; D: TRBD1; V: TRBV4-2; J: TRBJ2-3
DNA: TGTGCCAGCAGCGAGACAGGGGATCTCTGGGGCTACACCTTC; CDR3: CASSETGDLWGYTF; size: few; D: TRBD1; V: TRBV9; J: TRBJ1-2
DNA: TGTGCCAGCTCACCACCTAGCTCATGGCTAGATACGCAGTATTTT; CDR3: CASSPPSSWLDTQYF; size: few; D: .; V: TRBV18; J: TRBJ2-3
DNA: TGTGCCAGCAGTTACGTCGGCGGATCCTATGGCTACACCTTC; CDR3: CASSYVGGSYGYTF; size: .; D: .; V: TRBV6-2/TRBV6-3; J: TRBJ1-2
DNA: TGTGCCAGCAGCTTAGGTTCGTCGGGGAGAGGCTACACCTTC; CDR3: CASSLGSSGRGYTF; size: few; D: .; V: TRBV7-2; J: TRBJ1-2
DNA: TGTGCCAGCAGCTTAGCCCCTCTAGCGGGCACAGATACGCAGTATTTT; CDR3: CASSLAPLAGTDTQYF; size: .; D: TRBD2; V: TRBV7-2; J: TRBJ2-3
DNA: TGCGCCAGCAGCGCCATGACTTTAAGGGGGCGCGGGAGGAAACTGTTTTTT; CDR3: CASSAMTLRGRGRKLFF; size: .; D: TRBD1; V: TRBV4-1; J: TRBJ1-4
DNA: TGTGCCAGCAGCCTTAACGTAGGTCCAGATACGCAGTATTTT; CDR3: CASSLNVGPDTQYF; size: .; D: .; V: TRBV6-4; J: TRBJ2-3
DNA: TGTGCCACCAGCAGAGATAGCGGCCATCGCCCTATCAATGAGCAGTTCTTC; CDR3: CATSRDSGHRPINEQFF; size: .; D: .; V: TRBV15; J: TRBJ2-1
DNA: TGCGCCAGCAGCCAAGAAGGGTCAGGGCCCAGTTTGGGGGAGACCCAGTACTTC; CDR3: CASSQEGSGPSLGETQYF; size: few; D: .; V: TRBV4-3; J: TRBJ2-5
DNA: TGCGCCACCCGTCCAGGGGTTAACGCCCCTTATGGCTACACCTTC; CDR3: CATRPGVNAPYGYTF; size: .; D: .; V: TRBV4-3; J: TRBJ1-2
DNA: TGTGCCAGCAGCCTCGACAGCGCTGGAAACACCATATATTTT; CDR3: CASSLDSAGNTIYF; size: many; D: .; V: TRBV7-9; J: TRBJ1-3
DNA: TGTGCCAGCAGCTTAGCATACAGGGCCCCCTCTGGGGCCAACGTCCTGACTTTC; CDR3: CASSLAYRAPSGANVLTF; size: few; D: .; V: TRBV7-6; J: TRBJ2-6
DNA: TGTGCCAGCAGTGAGTACGGCTCTGGAAACACCATATATTTT; CDR3: CASSEYGSGNTIYF; size: .; D: .; V: TRBV6-1; J: TRBJ1-3
DNA: TGTGCCACCAGAGACAGGGGGACCGGGGAGCTGTTTTTT; CDR3: CATRDRGTGELFF; size: .; D: TRBD1; V: TRBV15; J: TRBJ2-2
DNA: TGTGCCAGCAGCGAAAGCGGAATCCAAGAGACCCAGTACTTC; CDR3: CASSESGIQETQYF; size: few; D: .; V: TRBV9; J: TRBJ2-5
DNA: TGCGCCAGCAGCAGCGTGACAGGGGGCGGCGGGGAGCTGTTTTTT; CDR3: CASSSVTGGGGELFF; size: few; D: TRBD1; V: TRBV5-1; J: TRBJ2-2
DNA: TGTGCCAGCAGCCCCGGTCCCGTCTCTGGGGCCAACGTCCTGACTTTC; CDR3: CASSPGPVSGANVLTF; size: once; D: .; V: TRBV7-7; J: TRBJ2-6
DNA: TGCAGTGCTAGTGGGGACAGGGGGCCGACAGATACGCAGTATTTT; CDR3: CSASGDRGPTDTQYF; size: .; D: TRBD1; V: TRBV20-1; J: TRBJ2-3
DNA: TGTGCCAGCAGTACGTTGGAAGAATTTGGCTACACCTTC; CDR3: CASSTLEEFGYTF; size: few; D: .; V: TRBV12-3/TRBV12-4; J: TRBJ1-2
DNA: TGTGCCAGCAGCTCACAGGGAGGGGATGAAAAACTGTTTTTT; CDR3: CASSSQGGDEKLFF; size: many; D: .; V: TRBV7-9; J: TRBJ1-4
DNA: TGCGCCAGCAGCCCCAAGTCAGCGGGGAGAATAAATACGCAGTATTTT; CDR3: CASSPKSAGRINTQYF; size: few; D: TRBD2; V: TRBV4-3; J: TRBJ2-3
DNA: TGTGCCAGCAGAAGAGGGACTAGCGCCAACACAGATACGCAGTATTTT; CDR3: CASRRGTSANTDTQYF; size: .; D: TRBD2; V: TRBV6-2/TRBV6-3; J: TRBJ2-3
DNA: TGTGCCAGCAGGGGGGGATCGACTAGCGGGGTAGGCGAGCAGTACTTC; CDR3: CASRGGSTSGVGEQYF; size: many; D: TRBD2; V: TRBV7-2; J: TRBJ2-7
DNA: TGTGCCATAAACCGGGACAGGGGGCATGATGGCTACACCTTC; CDR3: CAINRDRGHDGYTF; size: many; D: TRBD1; V: TRBV10-3; J: TRBJ1-2
DNA: TGTGCCACCGGGACAGCGGGACTTGACAACACAGATACGCAGTATTTT; CDR3: CATGTAGLDNTDTQYF; size: many; D: .; V: TRBV10-3; J: TRBJ2-3
DNA: TGCGCCAGCAGCCTCCAGGGGACTTACAAAGAGACCCAGTACTTC; CDR3: CASSLQGTYKETQYF; size: few; D: .; V: TRBV4-1; J: TRBJ2-5
DNA: TGCGCCAGCAGCCCCCCGGGACTAACCCAAGAGACCCAGTACTTC; CDR3: CASSPPGLTQETQYF; size: many; D: TRBD2; V: TRBV4-1; J: TRBJ2-5
DNA: TGTGCCAGCAGCTTAGCGAGCCTAGCGGGGATACGCCAAGAGACCCAGTACTTC; CDR3: CASSLASLAGIRQETQYF; size: .; D: TRBD2; V: TRBV7-6; J: TRBJ2-5
DNA: TGTGCCAGCAGCCGCTCCCGGGGGGCTTCTTTGGCTGAAGCTTTCTTT; CDR3: CASSRSRGASLAEAFF; size: many; D: .; V: TRBV7-2; J: TRBJ1-1
DNA: TGCAGTGCTAGAGATGGTGGGGGCTCGGAGGAGACCCAGTACTTC; CDR3: CSARDGGGSEETQYF; size: .; D: .; V: TRBV20-1; J: TRBJ2-5
DNA: TGTGCCACCAGTAGTACAACAGTCGCAGATACGCAGTATTTT; CDR3: CATSSTTVADTQYF; size: .; D: .; V: TRBV24-1; J: TRBJ2-3
DNA: TGTGCCAGCAGCCACGGACTAGCGGGGAACAATGAGCAGTTCTTC; CDR3: CASSHGLAGNNEQFF; size: many; D: TRBD2; V: TRBV7-2; J: TRBJ2-1
DNA: TGTGCCAGCTCACCAGGTACGGGGAGGCGGACTGAAGCTTTCTTT; CDR3: CASSPGTGRRTEAFF; size: .; D: .; V: TRBV18; J: TRBJ1-1
DNA: TGCGCCAGCAGCTTATATACAGGGTCGAGGGCCGGGGAGCTGTTTTTT; CDR3: CASSLYTGSRAGELFF; size: many; D: .; V: TRBV5-1; J: TRBJ2-2
DNA: TGTGCCAGCAGCGGGGGGTCCTATAATTCACCCCTCCACTTT; CDR3: CASSGGSYNSPLHF; size: many; D: .; V: TRBV12-3/TRBV12-4; J: TRBJ1-6
DNA: TGTGCCAGCAGTACTGCTGGGGAAGCCGGGGAGCTGTTTTTT; CDR3: CASSTAGEAGELFF; size: few; D: .; V: TRBV28; J: TRBJ2-2
DNA: TGTGCCAGCAGATGGGACAGGGGTGCTTCACCCCTCCACTTT; CDR3: CASRWDRGASPLHF; size: .; D: TRBD1; V: TRBV11-1; J: TRBJ1-6
DNA: TGTGCCAGCAGTTTGCGGGGCGGGGGCTATGGTACGCAGTATTTT; CDR3: CASSLRGGGYGTQYF; size: many; D: .; V: TRBV12-3/TRBV12-4; J: TRBJ2-3
DNA: TGTGCCAGCAGTTACCCGGCGGTGAACACTGAAGCTTTCTTT; CDR3: CASSYPAVNTEAFF; size: .; D: .; V: TRBV6-5; J: TRBJ1-1
DNA: TGCGCCAGCAGTCAGGACAGGGCAGATACGCAGTATTTT; CDR3: CASSQDRADTQYF; size: many; D: TRBD1; V: TRBV23-1; J: TRBJ2-3
DNA: TGCGCCAGCAGTCAAGGTCTGGGGACCCATAGCAATCAGCCCCAGCATTTT; CDR3: CASSQGLGTHSNQPQHF; size: many; D: .; V: TRBV23-1; J: TRBJ1-5
DNA: TGCAGTTCAAACGAAAGGGGGGGGCGCTATGGCTACACCTTC; CDR3: CSSNERGGRYGYTF; size: few; D: .; V: TRBV20-1; J: TRBJ1-2
DNA: TGCGCCAGCAGCTTGGAACTAGCGGGGGGGCCGGATGAGCAGTTCTTC; CDR3: CASSLELAGGPDEQFF; size: many; D: TRBD2; V: TRBV5-1; J: TRBJ2-1
DNA: TGCGCCAGCAGCCAGACAGATCCCGAAGGGGAGCTGTTTTTT; CDR3: CASSQTDPEGELFF; size: few; D: .; V: TRBV5-1; J: TRBJ2-2
DNA: TGTGCCACCAGCAGCCGGACAGGGTCTCTCTCTGGGGCCAACGTCCTGACTTTC; CDR3: CATSSRTGSLSGANVLTF; size: many; D: TRBD1; V: TRBV15; J: TRBJ2-6
DNA: TGTGCCAGCAGCTCATGGGGACAGGGGAGCTCTGGGGCCAACGTCCTGACTTTC; CDR3: CASSSWGQGSSGANVLTF; size: few; D: TRBD1; V: TRBV7-8; J: TRBJ2-6
DNA: TGTGCCAGTAGTACGTACGACAGGCCCCGGGTTGGCACTGAAGCTTTCTTT; CDR3: CASSTYDRPRVGTEAFF; size: many; D: .; V: TRBV19; J: TRBJ1-1